This T cell receptor beta chain appears in the sequencing data of a study of blood T cell repertoires in COVID-19. The CDR3 consists of 17 residues. V was cut by 3 bases and J by 0 bases, with 17 bases left in between. Germline lookup yields CDR1 LNHDA and CDR2 SQIVND (reference sequence). In the original workflow: Reference gene primer amplification gave estimated nucleated cell counts. Libraries were prepared by immunoSEQ multiplex PCR; TCRdb keeps only in-frame clonotypes and omits some of them. V and J calls and clone size are those listed in that table; D and trimming were worked out from the DNA. The sample lists roughly 230,000 clones, approximately 82% seen once, with around 7.9% in the top ten.

The TCR sequence derives from a man aged 40-49 years with active or convalescent COVID-19. The rearrangement joins TRBV19 to TRBJ1-1; TRBD1 might be the D (5 bases). What was sequenced was peripheral blood. The CDR3 here is CASSIHRSTAMNTEAFF. CDR3 nucleotides: TGTGCCAGTAGTATCCACAGGAGCACCGCAATGAACACTGAAGCTTTCTTT.